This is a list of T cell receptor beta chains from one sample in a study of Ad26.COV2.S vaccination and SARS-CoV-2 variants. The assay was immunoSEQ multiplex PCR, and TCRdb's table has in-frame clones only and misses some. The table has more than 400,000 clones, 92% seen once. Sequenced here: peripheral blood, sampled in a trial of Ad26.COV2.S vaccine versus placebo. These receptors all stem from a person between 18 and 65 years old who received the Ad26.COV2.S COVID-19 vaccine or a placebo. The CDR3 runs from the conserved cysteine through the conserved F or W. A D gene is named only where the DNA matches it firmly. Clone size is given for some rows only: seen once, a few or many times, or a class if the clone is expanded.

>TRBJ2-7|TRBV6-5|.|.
CASTARGGRSYEQYF
TGTGCCAGCACAGCACGAGGGGGGCGCTCCTACGAGCAGTACTTC
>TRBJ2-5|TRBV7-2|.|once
CASSLVQGGQETQYF
TGTGCCAGCAGCTTAGTTCAGGGAGGCCAAGAGACCCAGTACTTC
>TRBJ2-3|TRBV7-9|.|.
CASSLMGSAADTQYF
TGTGCCAGCAGCTTAATGGGTTCCGCGGCAGATACGCAGTATTTT
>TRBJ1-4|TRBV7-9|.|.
CASTHATNEKLFF
TGTGCTAGCACCCATGCAACTAATGAAAAACTGTTTTTT
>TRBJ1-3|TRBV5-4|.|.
CASGQGTDSGNTIYF
TGTGCCAGCGGTCAGGGGACCGACTCTGGAAACACCATATATTTT
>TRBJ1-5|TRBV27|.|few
CASSFQGVGNQPQHF
TGTGCCAGCAGTTTCCAAGGGGTGGGCAATCAGCCCCAGCATTTT
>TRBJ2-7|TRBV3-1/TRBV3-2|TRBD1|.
CASSPGTGFYEQYF
TGTGCCAGCAGTCCCGGGACAGGTTTCTACGAGCAGTACTTC
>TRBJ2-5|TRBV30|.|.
CAWSVVETQYF
TGTGCCTGGAGTGTAGTTGAGACCCAGTACTTC
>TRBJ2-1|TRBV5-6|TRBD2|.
CASSLLAIAGGHNEQFF
TGTGCCAGCAGCTTGTTAGCTATAGCGGGGGGCCACAATGAGCAGTTCTTC
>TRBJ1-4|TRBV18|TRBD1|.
CASSQTGAIATNEKLFF
TGTGCCAGCTCACAAACAGGGGCGATCGCAACTAATGAAAAACTGTTTTTT
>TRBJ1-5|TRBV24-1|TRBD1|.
CATRGTGANQPQHF
TGTGCCACCAGGGGGACAGGGGCAAATCAGCCCCAGCATTTT
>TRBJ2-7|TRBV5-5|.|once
CASSLVSPPYEQYF
TGTGCCAGCAGCTTGGTCTCGCCACCCTACGAGCAGTACTTC
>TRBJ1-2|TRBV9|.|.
CASSVEDRPANYGYTF
TGTGCCAGCAGCGTTGAGGACAGACCGGCTAACTATGGCTACACCTTC
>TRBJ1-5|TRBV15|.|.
CATSRGVGFSQPQHF
TGTGCCACCAGCAGAGGCGTCGGGTTTTCGCAGCCCCAGCATTTT
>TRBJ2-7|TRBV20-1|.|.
CSASPIVGGAGGSYEQYF
TGCAGTGCTAGTCCCATCGTCGGCGGGGCCGGGGGCTCCTACGAGCAGTACTTC
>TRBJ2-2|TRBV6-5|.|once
CASSLASFGGELFF
TGTGCCAGCAGTTTGGCTAGTTTCGGCGGGGAGCTGTTTTTT
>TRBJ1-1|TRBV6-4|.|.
CASSDEGRTEAFF
TGTGCCAGCAGTGACGAGGGACGTACTGAAGCTTTCTTT
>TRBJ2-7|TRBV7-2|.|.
CASSGPGLSYEQYF
TGTGCCAGCAGCGGCCCAGGACTCTCCTACGAGCAGTACTTC
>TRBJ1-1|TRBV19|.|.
CASSWAGTDDEAFF
TGTGCCAGTAGTTGGGCGGGAACCGATGATGAAGCTTTCTTT
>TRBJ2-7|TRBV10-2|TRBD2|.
CASSERELAGGLYEQYF
TGCGCCAGCAGCGAGCGCGAACTAGCGGGGGGCCTTTACGAGCAGTACTTC
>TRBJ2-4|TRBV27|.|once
CASSGGGKNIQYF
TGTGCCAGCAGTGGGGGAGGCAAAAACATTCAGTACTTC
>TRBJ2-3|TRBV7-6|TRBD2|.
CASSHGLAGPTDTQYF
TGTGCCAGCAGCCATGGACTAGCGGGGCCCACAGATACGCAGTATTTT
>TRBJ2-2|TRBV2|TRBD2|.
CASAWGLYTGELFF
TGTGCCAGCGCCTGGGGACTATACACCGGGGAGCTGTTTTTT
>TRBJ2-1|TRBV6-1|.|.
CASSEATWGEQFF
TGTGCCAGCAGTGAAGCGACGTGGGGTGAGCAGTTCTTC
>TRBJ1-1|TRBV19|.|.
CASSPNSVRAEAFF
TGTGCCAGTAGTCCAAACAGCGTTAGGGCTGAAGCTTTCTTT
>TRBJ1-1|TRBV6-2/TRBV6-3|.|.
CASSYQGRITGSGTEAFF
TGTGCCAGCAGTTACCAAGGTAGAATAACAGGGTCCGGCACTGAAGCTTTCTTT
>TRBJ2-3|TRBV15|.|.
CATTTSPLSGGSTDTQYF
TGTGCCACCACCACCTCCCCTTTGTCTGGCGGGAGCACAGATACGCAGTATTTT
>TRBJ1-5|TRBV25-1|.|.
CASSEAGAPGLAQHF
TGTGCCAGCAGTGAAGCGGGGGCCCCTGGTTTGGCCCAGCATTTT
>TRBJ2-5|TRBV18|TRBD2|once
CASSRLAGDIQETQYF
TGTGCCAGCTCACGACTAGCGGGAGACATACAAGAGACCCAGTACTTC
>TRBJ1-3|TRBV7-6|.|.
CASSLGLVSGNTIYF
TGTGCCAGCAGCTTAGGCCTAGTCTCTGGAAACACCATATATTTT
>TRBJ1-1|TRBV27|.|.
CASSTHYQNTEAFF
TGTGCCAGCAGTACCCATTACCAGAACACTGAAGCTTTCTTT
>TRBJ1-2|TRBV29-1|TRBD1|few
CSVERTGTGYTF
TGCAGCGTTGAGAGGACAGGGACTGGCTACACCTTC
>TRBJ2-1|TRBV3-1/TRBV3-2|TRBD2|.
CASSQSGGGDEQFF
TGTGCCAGCAGCCAGTCCGGGGGGGGTGATGAGCAGTTCTTC
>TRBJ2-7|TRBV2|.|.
CASSEAVRGEQYF
TGTGCCAGCAGTGAAGCTGTCCGGGGGGAGCAGTACTTC
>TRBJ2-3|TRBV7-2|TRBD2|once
CASSLRVAGGDTQYF
TGTGCCAGCAGCTTAAGGGTAGCGGGGGGGGATACGCAGTATTTT
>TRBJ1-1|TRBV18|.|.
CASSPVLSSNTEAFF
TGTGCCAGCTCACCCGTCCTCAGCTCGAACACTGAAGCTTTCTTT
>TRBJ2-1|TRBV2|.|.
CASSDLSSYNEQFF
TGTGCCAGCAGTGACTTAAGCTCCTACAATGAGCAGTTCTTC
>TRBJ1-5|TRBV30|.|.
CAWNAGSGQPQHF
TGTGCCTGGAATGCGGGGTCAGGACAGCCCCAGCATTTT
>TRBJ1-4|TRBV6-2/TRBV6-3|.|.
CASSVRRARNEKLFF
TGTGCCAGCAGTGTCCGACGGGCCCGTAATGAAAAACTGTTTTTT
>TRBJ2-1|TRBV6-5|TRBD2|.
CASSPGTSGGEQFF
TGTGCCAGCAGCCCCGGGACTAGCGGGGGCGAGCAGTTCTTC
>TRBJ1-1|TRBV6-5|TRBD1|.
CASSLQGPNTEAFF
TGTGCCAGCAGCTTACAGGGGCCGAACACTGAAGCTTTCTTT
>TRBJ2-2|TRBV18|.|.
CASSPRGDVVTGELFF
TGTGCCAGCTCACCACGAGGGGACGTGGTCACCGGGGAGCTGTTTTTT
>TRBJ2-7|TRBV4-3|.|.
CASSQLGHPDEQYF
TGCGCCAGCAGCCAGCTAGGGCACCCCGACGAGCAGTACTTC
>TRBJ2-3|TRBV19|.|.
CASIATNTDTQYF
TGTGCCAGCATAGCGACAAACACAGATACGCAGTATTTT
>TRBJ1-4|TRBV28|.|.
CASSVTGEKLFF
TGTGCCAGCAGTGTAACAGGTGAAAAACTGTTTTTT
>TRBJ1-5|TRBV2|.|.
CASSSPNQPQHF
TGTGCCAGCAGTTCCCCGAATCAGCCCCAGCATTTT
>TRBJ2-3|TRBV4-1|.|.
CASSRGLRSPTDTQYF
TGCGCCAGCAGCAGGGGTTTACGGAGTCCCACAGATACGCAGTATTTT
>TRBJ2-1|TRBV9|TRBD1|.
CASSGRQGIVTYNEQFF
TGTGCCAGCAGCGGCCGACAGGGGATTGTTACTTACAATGAGCAGTTCTTC
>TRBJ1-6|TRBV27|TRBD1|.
CASSSITTGVNSPLHF
TGTGCCAGCAGTTCTATCACTACAGGGGTCAATTCACCCCTCCACTTT
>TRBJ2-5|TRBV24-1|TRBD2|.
CATSVGRGWKETQYF
TGTGCCACCAGTGTTGGGCGGGGGTGGAAAGAGACCCAGTACTTC
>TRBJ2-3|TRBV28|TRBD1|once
CASSPTGAGQGVADTQYF
TGTGCCAGCAGCCCCACCGGTGCGGGACAGGGGGTAGCAGATACGCAGTATTTT
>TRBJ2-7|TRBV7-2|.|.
CASSLGARDNEQYF
TGTGCCAGCAGCTTAGGCGCCAGGGATAACGAGCAGTACTTC
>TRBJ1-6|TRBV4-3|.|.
CASSQDAGYYNSPLHF
TGCGCCAGCAGCCAAGACGCGGGGTATTATAATTCACCCCTCCACTTT
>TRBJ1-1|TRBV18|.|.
CASSPSGNTEAFF
TGTGCCAGCTCACCCTCGGGAAACACTGAAGCTTTCTTT
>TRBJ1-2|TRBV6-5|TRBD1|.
CASSGGGTGGSSTF
TGTGCCAGCAGCGGGGGCGGGACAGGGGGCTCGAGCACCTTC
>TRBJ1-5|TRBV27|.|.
CASGQNLGLGQPQHF
TGTGCCAGCGGCCAGAATTTAGGTTTAGGTCAGCCCCAGCATTTT
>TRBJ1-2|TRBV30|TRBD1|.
CAWSATGDGYTF
TGTGCCTGGAGTGCGACAGGGGATGGCTACACCTTC
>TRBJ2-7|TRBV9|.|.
CASSVGVRSYEQYF
TGTGCCAGCAGCGTAGGCGTCAGATCCTACGAGCAGTACTTC
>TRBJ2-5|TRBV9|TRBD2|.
CASSGRTSGPTQYF
TGTGCCAGCAGCGGGCGGACTAGCGGCCCGACCCAGTACTTC